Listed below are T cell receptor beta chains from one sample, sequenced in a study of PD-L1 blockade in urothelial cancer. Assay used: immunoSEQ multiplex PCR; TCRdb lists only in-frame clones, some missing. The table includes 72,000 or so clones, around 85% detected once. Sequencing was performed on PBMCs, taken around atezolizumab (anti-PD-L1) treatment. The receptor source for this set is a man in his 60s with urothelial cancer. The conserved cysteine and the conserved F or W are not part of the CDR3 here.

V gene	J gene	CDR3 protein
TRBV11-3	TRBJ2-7	ASSLENSPNYEQY
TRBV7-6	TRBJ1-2	ASSPQGALDGYT
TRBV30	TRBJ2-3	AWTHSGLSTDTQY
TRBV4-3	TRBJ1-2	ASSQAGSTGAAGYT
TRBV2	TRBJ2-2	ASTGLTGRTGELF
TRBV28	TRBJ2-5	ASSRDNQETQY
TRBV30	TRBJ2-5	AWKGRGGGTQY
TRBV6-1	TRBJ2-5	ASSERTSGGYVGETQY
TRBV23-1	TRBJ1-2	ASSQSAFQAHGYT
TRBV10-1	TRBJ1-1	AGAYGTEAF
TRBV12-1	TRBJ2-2	ASSNPVLAGIYTGELF
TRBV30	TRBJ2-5	AWSSGQLQETQY
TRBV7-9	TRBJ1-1	ASSLGGGAGAF
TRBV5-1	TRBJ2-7	ASSLAGGSSYEQY
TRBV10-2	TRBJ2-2	ASSETGTSGGLGELF
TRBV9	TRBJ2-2	ASSVEGWGGATTGELF
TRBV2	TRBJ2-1	ASSPGLAGGPEQF
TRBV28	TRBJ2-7	ASSFTGSSAYEQY
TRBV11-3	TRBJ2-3	ASSWGTSGVADTQY
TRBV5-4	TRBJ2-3	ASSSERGVADTQY
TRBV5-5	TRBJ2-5	ASSLEASMETQY
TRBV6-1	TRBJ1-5	ASSEQGFGNQPQH
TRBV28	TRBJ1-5	ASSYGQALQH
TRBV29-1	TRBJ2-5	SVGGQETQY
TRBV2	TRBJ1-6	ASSKTIRDRENSPLH
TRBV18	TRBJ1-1	ASSTYRENTEAF
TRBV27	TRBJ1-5	ASSGLLGNQPQH
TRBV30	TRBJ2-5	AWRPGPQETQY
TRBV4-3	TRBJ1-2	ASSPRASYGYT
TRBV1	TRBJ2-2	TSSQEQGNTGELF
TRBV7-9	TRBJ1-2	ASSPRQGADYGYT
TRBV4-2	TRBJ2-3	ASSQDPIKAGGPVGTDTQY
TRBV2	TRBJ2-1	ASSQLLAGEDEQF
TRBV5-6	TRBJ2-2	ASSLLPSGGAAGELF
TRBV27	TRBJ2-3	ASSLSTGTRLSTDTQY
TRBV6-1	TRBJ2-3	ASSVGSRRASGRNGAQY
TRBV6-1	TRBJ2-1	ASSALAGIYEQF
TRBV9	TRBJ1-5	ASSMGGLSNQPQH
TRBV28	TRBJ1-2	ASRPGQPNYGYT
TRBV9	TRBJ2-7	ASSPQPGQGYEQY
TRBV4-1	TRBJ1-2	ASSQESGQANYGYT
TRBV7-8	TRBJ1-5	ASSPAGKSGYSNQPQH
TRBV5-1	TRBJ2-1	ASSTFGGGAYNEQF
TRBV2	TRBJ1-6	ASRYTESYNSPLH
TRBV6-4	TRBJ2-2	ASSDAQDTGELF
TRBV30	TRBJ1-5	AWGLGGSNQPQH
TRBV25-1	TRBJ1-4	ASSEGPTGGEKLF
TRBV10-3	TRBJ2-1	AISVDTSYNEQF
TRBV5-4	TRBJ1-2	ASSMGRTPNYGYT
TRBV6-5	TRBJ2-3	ASRIAGEDTDTQY
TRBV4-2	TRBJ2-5	ASSQGTSGGAIEETQY